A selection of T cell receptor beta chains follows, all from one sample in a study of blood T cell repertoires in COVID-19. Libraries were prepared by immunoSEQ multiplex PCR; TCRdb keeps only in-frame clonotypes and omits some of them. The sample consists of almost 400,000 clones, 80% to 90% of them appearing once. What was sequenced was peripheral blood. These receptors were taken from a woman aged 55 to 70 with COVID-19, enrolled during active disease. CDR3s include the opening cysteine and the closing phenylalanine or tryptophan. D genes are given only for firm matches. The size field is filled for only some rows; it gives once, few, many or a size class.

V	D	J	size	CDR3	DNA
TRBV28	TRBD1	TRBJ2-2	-	CASSLDRGTGELFF	TGTGCCAGCTCTTTGGACAGGGGTACCGGGGAGCTGTTTTTT
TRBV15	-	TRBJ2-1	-	CATSRDPGNYNEQFF	TGTGCCACCAGCAGAGATCCGGGGAACTACAATGAGCAGTTCTTC
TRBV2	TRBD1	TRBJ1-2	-	CASSDGDRLLYGYTF	TGTGCCAGCAGTGATGGGGACAGGCTTCTCTATGGCTACACCTTC
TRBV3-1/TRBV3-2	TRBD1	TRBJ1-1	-	CASSRGTDNTEAFF	TGTGCCAGCAGCCGAGGGACAGACAACACTGAAGCTTTCTTT
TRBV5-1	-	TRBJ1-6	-	CASSLSPNSPLHF	TGCGCCAGCAGCTTGAGCCCTAATTCACCCCTCCACTTT
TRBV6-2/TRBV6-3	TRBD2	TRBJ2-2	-	CASSSGGADIRELFF	TGTGCCAGCAGCTCCGGGGGGGCCGATATCCGGGAGCTGTTTTTT
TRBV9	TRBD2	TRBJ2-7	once	CASSVGGRDEQYF	TGTGCCAGCAGCGTAGGAGGGAGGGACGAGCAGTACTTC
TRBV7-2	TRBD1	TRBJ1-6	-	CASSLGDRGSYNSPLHF	TGTGCCAGCAGCTTAGGGGACAGGGGGTCCTATAATTCACCCCTCCACTTT
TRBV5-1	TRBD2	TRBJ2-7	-	CASSLVDPSGGAEEQYF	TGCGCCAGCAGCTTGGTCGATCCGAGCGGGGGGGCTGAGGAGCAGTACTTC
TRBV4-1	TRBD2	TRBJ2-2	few	CASSLAFGLAGRTGELFF	TGCGCCAGCAGCCTCGCTTTTGGACTAGCGGGAAGGACCGGGGAGCTGTTTTTT
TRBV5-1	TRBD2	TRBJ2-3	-	CASSRSAGGYTDTQYF	TGCGCCAGCAGCCGGTCGGCGGGGGGTTACACAGATACGCAGTATTTT
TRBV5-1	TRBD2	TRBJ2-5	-	CASSLSGGIETQYF	TGCGCCAGCAGCTTAAGCGGGGGGATTGAGACCCAGTACTTC
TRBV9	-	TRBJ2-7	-	CGDCGEQYF	TGTGGGGACTGTGGGGAGCAGTACTTC
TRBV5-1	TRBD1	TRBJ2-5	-	CASSPGQGMIETQYF	TGCGCCAGCAGCCCGGGACAGGGGATGATAGAGACCCAGTACTTC
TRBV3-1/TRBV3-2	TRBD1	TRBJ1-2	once	CASSPEGADGYTF	TGTGCCAGCAGCCCTGAGGGGGCGGATGGCTACACCTTC
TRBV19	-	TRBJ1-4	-	CASSIGSELKTNEKLFF	TGTGCCAGTAGTATCGGCAGCGAGCTGAAAACTAATGAAAAACTGTTTTTT
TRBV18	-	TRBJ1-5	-	CASSPFQVSNQPQHF	TGTGCCAGCTCACCATTCCAGGTTAGCAATCAGCCCCAGCATTTT
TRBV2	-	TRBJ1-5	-	CASIGGVGQPQHF	TGTGCCAGCATAGGGGGTGTGGGTCAGCCCCAGCATTTT
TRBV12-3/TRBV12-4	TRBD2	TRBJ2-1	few	CASSSGGAGEQFF	TGTGCCAGCAGTAGCGGGGGGGCAGGTGAGCAGTTCTTC
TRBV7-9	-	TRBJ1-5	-	CASSLVEGGNQPQHF	TGTGCCAGCAGCTTAGTGGAGGGGGGGAATCAGCCCCAGCATTTT
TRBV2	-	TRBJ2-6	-	CASSDPSRANVLTF	TGTGCCAGCAGTGACCCCTCTCGGGCCAACGTCCTGACTTTC
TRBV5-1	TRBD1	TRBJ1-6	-	CASSLDGQDRDLHF	TGCGCCAGCAGCTTGGACGGACAGGATCGGGACCTCCACTTT
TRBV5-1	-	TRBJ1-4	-	CASSPLGGGSEKLFF	TGCGCCAGCAGCCCCCTCGGGGGGGGGAGTGAAAAACTGTTTTTT
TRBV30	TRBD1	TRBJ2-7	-	CAWRAGTASYEQYF	TGTGCCTGGAGGGCCGGGACAGCCTCCTACGAGCAGTACTTC
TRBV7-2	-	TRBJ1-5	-	CASSTGPISNQPQHF	TGTGCCAGCAGCACAGGGCCCATTAGCAATCAGCCCCAGCATTTT
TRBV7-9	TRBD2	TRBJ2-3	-	CASSLWSGGTDTQYF	TGTGCCAGCAGCTTATGGAGCGGGGGGACAGATACGCAGTATTTT
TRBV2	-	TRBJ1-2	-	CASSEIRQDDGYTF	TGTGCCAGCAGTGAAATTCGACAAGACGATGGCTACACCTTC
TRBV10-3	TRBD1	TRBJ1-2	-	CAISPGQGALGNYGYTF	TGTGCCATCAGCCCGGGACAGGGGGCACTAGGGAACTATGGCTACACCTTC
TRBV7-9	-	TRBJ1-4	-	CASSSDSLAPPSDEKLFF	TGTGCCAGCAGCTCCGATTCCCTCGCCCCCCCGAGCGATGAAAAACTGTTTTTT
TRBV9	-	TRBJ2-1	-	CASSVEGRGESYNEQFF	TGTGCCAGCAGCGTAGAGGGCAGGGGGGAGTCCTACAATGAGCAGTTCTTC
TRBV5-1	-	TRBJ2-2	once	CASSSTVRNTGELFF	TGCGCCAGCAGCTCAACAGTCCGGAACACCGGGGAGCTGTTTTTT
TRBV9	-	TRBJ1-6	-	CASSQQGELSSPLHF	TGTGCCAGCAGCCAACAGGGTGAGCTTAGTTCACCCCTCCACTTT
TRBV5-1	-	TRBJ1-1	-	CASSYYGGVNTEAFF	TGCGCCAGCAGCTACTACGGGGGTGTGAACACTGAAGCTTTCTTT
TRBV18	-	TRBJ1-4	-	CASSTGEKLFF	TGTGCCAGCTCAACAGGTGAAAAACTGTTTTTT
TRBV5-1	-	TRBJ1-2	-	CASSAEGPAWGGYTF	TGCGCCAGCAGCGCGGAGGGTCCTGCGTGGGGTGGCTACACCTTC
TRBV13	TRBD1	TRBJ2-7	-	CASSSFGRGQGSYEQYF	TGTGCCAGCAGCTCCTTCGGTAGGGGACAGGGTAGCTACGAGCAGTACTTC
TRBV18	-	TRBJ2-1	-	CASSPSTSEQFF	TGTGCCAGCTCACCGAGTACTAGTGAGCAGTTCTTC
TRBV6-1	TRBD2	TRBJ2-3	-	CASSEAVAGSTQYF	TGTGCCAGCAGTGAGGCGGTAGCGGGGAGTACGCAGTATTTT
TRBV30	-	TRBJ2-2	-	CAWEPGFYTGELFF	TGTGCCTGGGAACCGGGATTCTACACCGGGGAGCTGTTTTTT
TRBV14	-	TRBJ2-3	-	CASSQELAVTDTQYF	TGTGCCAGCAGCCAAGAATTGGCAGTCACAGATACGCAGTATTTT
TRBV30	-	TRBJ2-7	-	CAWARTVPSYEQYF	TGTGCCTGGGCTAGGACAGTACCGTCCTACGAGCAGTACTTC
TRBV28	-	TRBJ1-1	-	CASSPGGQNTEAFF	TGTGCCAGCAGCCCTGGGGGCCAGAACACTGAAGCTTTCTTT
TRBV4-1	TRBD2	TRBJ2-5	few	CASSQGGTSQETQYF	TGCGCCAGCAGCCAAGGGGGGACTAGCCAAGAGACCCAGTACTTC
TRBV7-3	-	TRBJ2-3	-	CASSLTGLQAGDTQYF	TGTGCCAGCAGCTTAACGGGACTCCAGGCGGGGGATACGCAGTATTTT
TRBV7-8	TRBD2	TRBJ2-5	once	CASSILAGTYQETQYF	TGTGCCAGCAGCATACTAGCGGGGACTTACCAAGAGACCCAGTACTTC
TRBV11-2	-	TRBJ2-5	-	CASSLASRGAEETQYF	TGTGCCAGCAGCTTAGCGTCTCGGGGGGCCGAGGAGACCCAGTACTTC
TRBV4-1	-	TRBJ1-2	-	CASSQTGTSYWGTYGYTF	TGCGCCAGCAGCCAAACCGGGACAAGTTATTGGGGGACCTATGGTTACACCTTC
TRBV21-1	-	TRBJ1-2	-	CASSKMRVLPNYGYTF	TGTGCCAGCAGCAAAATGAGGGTTCTGCCTAACTATGGCTACACCTTC
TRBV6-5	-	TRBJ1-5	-	CASSRLYSNQPQHF	TGTGCCAGCAGTCGACTGTATAGCAATCAGCCCCAGCATTTT